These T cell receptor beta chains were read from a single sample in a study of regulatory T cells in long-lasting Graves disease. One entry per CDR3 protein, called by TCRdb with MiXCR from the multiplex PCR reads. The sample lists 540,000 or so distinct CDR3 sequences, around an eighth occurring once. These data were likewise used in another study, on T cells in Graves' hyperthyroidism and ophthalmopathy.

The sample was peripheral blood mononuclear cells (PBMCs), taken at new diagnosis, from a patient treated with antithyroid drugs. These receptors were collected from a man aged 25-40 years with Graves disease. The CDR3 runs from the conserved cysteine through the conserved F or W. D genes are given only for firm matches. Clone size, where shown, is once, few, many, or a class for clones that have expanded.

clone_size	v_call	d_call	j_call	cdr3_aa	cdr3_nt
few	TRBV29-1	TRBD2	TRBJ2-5	CSVPLRRECRETQYF	TGCAGTGTTCCATTACGGCGGGAGTGTAGAGAGACCCAGTACTTC
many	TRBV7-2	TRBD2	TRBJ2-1	CASSSLAGGRGEQFF	TGTGCCAGCAGCTCCCTGGCGGGGGGAAGGGGTGAGCAGTTCTTC
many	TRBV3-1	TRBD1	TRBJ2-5	CASSQGQGPQETQYF	TGTGCCAGCAGCCAAGGACAGGGTCCTCAAGAGACCCAGTACTTC
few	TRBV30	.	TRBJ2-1	CAWSVLSAHSYNEQFF	TGTGCCTGGAGTGTACTCTCAGCGCATTCCTACAATGAGCAGTTCTTC
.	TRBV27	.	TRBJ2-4	CASSQDSLKGDIQYF	TGTGCCAGCAGTCAAGACAGCCTTAAGGGAGACATTCAGTACTTC
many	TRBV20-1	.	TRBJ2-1	CSGVGGPTYNEQFF	TGCAGTGGGGTGGGAGGCCCTACCTACAATGAGCAGTTCTTC
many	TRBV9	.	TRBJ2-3	CASSVGGSDSTDTQYF	TGTGCCAGCAGCGTAGGGGGCAGCGACAGCACAGATACGCAGTATTTT
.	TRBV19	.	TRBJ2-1	CASSIPTAYNEQFF	TGTGCCAGTAGTATCCCAACCGCCTACAATGAGCAGTTCTTC
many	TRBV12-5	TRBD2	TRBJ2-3	CASGLPTSGASTDTQYF	TGTGCTAGTGGTTTGCCGACTAGCGGGGCTAGCACAGATACGCAGTATTTT
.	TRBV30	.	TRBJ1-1	CAWSRSLGTEAFF	TGTGCCTGGAGTAGGTCCCTGGGGACTGAAGCTTTCTTT
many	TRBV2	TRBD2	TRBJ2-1	CASRRGTSGQNEQFF	TGTGCCAGCAGAAGGGGGACTAGCGGGCAGAATGAGCAGTTCTTC
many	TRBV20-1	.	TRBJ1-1	CSATKGWGASTEAFF	TGCAGTGCTACTAAAGGGTGGGGGGCGTCCACTGAAGCTTTCTTT
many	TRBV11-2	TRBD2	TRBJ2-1	CASSSPGSGRGNEQFF	TGTGCCAGCAGCTCCCCGGGCAGCGGGAGGGGTAATGAGCAGTTCTTC
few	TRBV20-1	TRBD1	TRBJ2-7	CSANDRESYEQYF	TGCAGTGCTAACGACAGGGAGTCCTACGAGCAGTACTTC
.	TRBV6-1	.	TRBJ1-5	CARKYQPQHF	TGTGCCCGAAAATATCAGCCCCAGCATTTT
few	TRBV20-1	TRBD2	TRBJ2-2	CSARPRGRFLFGELFF	TGCAGTGCTAGACCTCGCGGGAGATTTCTGTTCGGGGAGCTGTTTTTT
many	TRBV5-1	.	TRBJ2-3	CASKAEGGTDTQYF	TGCGCCAGCAAGGCGGAAGGGGGGACAGATACGCAGTATTTT
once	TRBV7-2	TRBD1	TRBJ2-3	CASSRTGGGDTQYF	TGTGCCAGCAGCCGGACAGGGGGCGGAGATACGCAGTATTTT